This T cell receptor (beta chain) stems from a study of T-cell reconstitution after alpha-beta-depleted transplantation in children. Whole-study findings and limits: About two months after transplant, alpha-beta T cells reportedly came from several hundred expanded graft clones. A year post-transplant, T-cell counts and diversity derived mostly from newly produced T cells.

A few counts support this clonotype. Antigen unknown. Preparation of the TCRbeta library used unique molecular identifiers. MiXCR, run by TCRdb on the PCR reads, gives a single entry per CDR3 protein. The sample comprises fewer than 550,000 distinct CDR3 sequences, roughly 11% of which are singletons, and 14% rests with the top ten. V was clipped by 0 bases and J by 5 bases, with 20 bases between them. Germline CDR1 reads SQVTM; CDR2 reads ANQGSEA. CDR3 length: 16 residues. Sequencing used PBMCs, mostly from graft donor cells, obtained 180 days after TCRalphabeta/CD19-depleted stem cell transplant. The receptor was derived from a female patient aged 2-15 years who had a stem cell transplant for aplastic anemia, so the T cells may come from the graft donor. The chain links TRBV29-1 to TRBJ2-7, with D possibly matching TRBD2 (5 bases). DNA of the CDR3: TGCAGCGTTGAAGATCGTGGAGTAGCGTACCCGAACGAGCAGTACTTC. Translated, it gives CSVEDRGVAYPNEQYF.